This T cell receptor beta chain was recorded in a study of blood T cell repertoires in COVID-19. About the research overall: PBMCs, B-cell-depleted T cells, or T cells were the source of the cDNA or gDNA that made up the material.

The CDR3 contains 12 residues. The germline V gene has CDR1 MNHEY and CDR2 SMNVEV (reference sequence). Trimming removed 8 bases at V and 5 bases at J, with 10 bases between. Sequencing used immunoSEQ multiplex PCR; TCRdb keeps in-frame clones, though not all of them. The sample has over 200,000 clones; around nine tenths are singletons. Sequencing used peripheral blood. This receptor was taken from a man in his sixties with COVID-19, enrolled during active disease. This chain uses TRBV27 with TRBJ1-5; TRBD1 might be the D (5 bases). The CDR3, as DNA: TGTGCCAGCCGCCGGGGGGATCAGCCCCAGCATTTT. Translation gives CASRRGDQPQHF.